This T cell receptor (beta chain) appears in the sequencing data of a study of cytomegalovirus exposure and HLA in healthy donors. A multiplex PCR was run with 60 Vbeta primers and 13 Jbeta primers. Measured with immunoSEQ multiplex PCR; TCRdb has only the in-frame clones, and not every one. This table holds about 140,000 clones, 65% to 80% found once. Study-wide results and caveats: Data from an earlier analysis indicated that most TCR beta V segments were productive either about 90% or about 30% of the time.

Concerning this clone itself: The target antigen is unknown.

Sequences were obtained from PBMCs. The TCR originated in a woman aged 25-40 years in good health and CMV-seronegative.

The CDR3 bases are TGTGCCAGCACTCCTCTCGCGGGGGTCACAGATACGCAGTATTTT. It codes for CASTPLAGVTDTQYF. This chain joins TRBV7-9 and TRBJ2-3; 7 nucleotides align to TRBD2. CDR1 and CDR2 from the germline V gene are SEHNR and FQNEAQ (reference sequence). Trimming removed 7 bases from V and 2 bases from J; junction bases left unmatched: 9. This CDR3 region has 15 residues.